This TCR beta chain was captured by sequencing in a study of T cell clonality in common variable immunodeficiency. Study observations and caveats: Reportedly, TCR beta sequences from common variable immunodeficiency showed fewer deletions and N-nucleotide insertions.

The data were produced by immunoSEQ multiplex PCR, yet TCRdb's version contains in-frame clones alone and is incomplete. The sample includes about 35,000 clones, none of them occurring once. V was pared by 0 bases and J by 2 bases, with 8 bases between. Germline CDR1 is GTSNPN and CDR2 is SVGIG (reference sequence). This CDR3 has 13 residues. Concerning this clone itself: Its target is unknown. The CDR3 is cut off 3 residues early in the read; its end comes from the germline J gene.

J is TRBJ2-7 and V is TRBV30; D call uncertain. The sample taken for sequencing was peripheral blood mononuclear cells. The clonotype originates from a human donor with common variable immunodeficiency. Incomplete CDR3 DNA: TGTGCCTGGAGTGTAGATGGCCCCTACGAG. It encodes CAWSVDGPYE. The entire CDR3 sequence reads CAWSVDGPYEQYF.